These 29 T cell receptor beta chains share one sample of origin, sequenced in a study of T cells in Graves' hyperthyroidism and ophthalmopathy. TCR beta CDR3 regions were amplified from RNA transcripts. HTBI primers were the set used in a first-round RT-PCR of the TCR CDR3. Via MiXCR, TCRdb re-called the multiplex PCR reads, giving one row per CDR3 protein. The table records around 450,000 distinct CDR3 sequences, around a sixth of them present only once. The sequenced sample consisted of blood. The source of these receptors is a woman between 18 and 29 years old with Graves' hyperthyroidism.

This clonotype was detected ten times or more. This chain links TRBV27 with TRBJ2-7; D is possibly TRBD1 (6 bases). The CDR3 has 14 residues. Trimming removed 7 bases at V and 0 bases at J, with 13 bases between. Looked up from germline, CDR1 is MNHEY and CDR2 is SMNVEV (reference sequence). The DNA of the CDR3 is TGTGCCAGCAAGTTCACAGGGTCCTCCTACGAGCAGTACTTC. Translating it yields CASKFTGSSYEQYF.

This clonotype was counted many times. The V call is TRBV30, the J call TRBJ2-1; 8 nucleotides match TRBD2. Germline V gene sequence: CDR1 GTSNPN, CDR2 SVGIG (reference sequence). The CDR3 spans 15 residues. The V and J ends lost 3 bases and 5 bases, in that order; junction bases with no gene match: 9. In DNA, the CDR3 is TGTGCCTGGAGGGGAGAGCGGGGGCCGAACAATGAGCAGTTCTTC. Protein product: CAWRGERGPNNEQFF.

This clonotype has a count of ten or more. CDR3 sequence (DNA): TGCAGTGCCATAGGCGGGGGCAAGCCCACCGGGGAGCTGTTTTTT. Translation: CSAIGGGKPTGELFF. This chain connects TRBV20-1 to TRBJ2-2, with D maybe TRBD2 (7 bases). The germline CDR1 and CDR2 sequences are DFQATT and SNEGSKA (reference sequence). Between the trimmed V and J ends, which lost 6 bases and 4 bases, there was a span of 18 bases. The CDR3 is 15 amino acids.

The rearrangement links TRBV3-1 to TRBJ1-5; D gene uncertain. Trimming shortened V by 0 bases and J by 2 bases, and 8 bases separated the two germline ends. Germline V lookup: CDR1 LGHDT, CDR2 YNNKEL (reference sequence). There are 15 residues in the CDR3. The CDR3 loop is CASSQELNGNQPQHF. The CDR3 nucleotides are TGTGCCAGCAGCCAAGAACTGAATGGCAATCAGCCCCAGCATTTT. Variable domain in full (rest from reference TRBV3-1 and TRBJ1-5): DTAVSQTPKYLVTQMGNDKSIKCEQNLGHDTMYWYKQDSKKFLKIMFSYNNKELIINETVPNRFSPKSPDKAHLNLHINSLELGDSAVYFCASSQELNGNQPQHFGDGTRLSIL.

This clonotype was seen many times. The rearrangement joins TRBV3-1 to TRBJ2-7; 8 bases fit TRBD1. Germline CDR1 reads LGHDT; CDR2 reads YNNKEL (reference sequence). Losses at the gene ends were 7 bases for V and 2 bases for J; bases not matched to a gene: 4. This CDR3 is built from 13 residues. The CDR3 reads CASTTQGAYEQYF. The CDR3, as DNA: TGTGCCAGCACCACACAGGGGGCCTACGAGCAGTACTTC.

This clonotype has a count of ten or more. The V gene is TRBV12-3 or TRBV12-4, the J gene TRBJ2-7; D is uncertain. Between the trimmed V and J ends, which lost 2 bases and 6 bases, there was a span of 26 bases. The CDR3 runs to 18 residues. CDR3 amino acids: CASSLMAVGLLNPGEQYF. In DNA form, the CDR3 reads TGTGCCAGCAGTTTAATGGCGGTAGGCCTTCTAAATCCAGGCGAGCAGTACTTC.

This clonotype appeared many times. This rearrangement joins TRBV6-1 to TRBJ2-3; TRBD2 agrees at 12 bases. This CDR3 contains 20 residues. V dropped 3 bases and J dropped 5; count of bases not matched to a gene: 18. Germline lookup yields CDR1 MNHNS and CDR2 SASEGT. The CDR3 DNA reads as TGTGCCAGCAGTGATGCATCGGGTCTAGCGGGGGGGGGCGTCGGAGATACGCAGTATTTT. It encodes CASSDASGLAGGGVGDTQYF.

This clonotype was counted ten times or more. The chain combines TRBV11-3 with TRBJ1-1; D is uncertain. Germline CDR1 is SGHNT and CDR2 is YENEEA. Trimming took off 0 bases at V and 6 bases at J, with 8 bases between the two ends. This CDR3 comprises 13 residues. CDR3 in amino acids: CASSLEGGSEAFF. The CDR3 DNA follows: TGTGCCAGCAGCTTAGAGGGCGGTTCTGAAGCTTTCTTT.

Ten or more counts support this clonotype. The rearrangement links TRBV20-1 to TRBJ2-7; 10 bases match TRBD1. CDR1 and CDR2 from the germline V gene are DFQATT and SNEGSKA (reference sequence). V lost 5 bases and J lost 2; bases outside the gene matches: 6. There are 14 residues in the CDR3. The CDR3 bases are TGCAGTGCTCAGAGGGGACAGGGGACCTACGAGCAGTACTTC. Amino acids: CSAQRGQGTYEQYF.

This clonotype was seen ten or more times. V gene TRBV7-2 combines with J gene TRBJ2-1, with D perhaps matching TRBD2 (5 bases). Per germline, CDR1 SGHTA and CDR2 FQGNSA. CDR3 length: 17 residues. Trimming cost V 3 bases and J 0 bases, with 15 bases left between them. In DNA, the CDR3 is TGTGCCAGCAGCTTCTCTTGGAGGCGGAGCTCCTACAATGAGCAGTTCTTC. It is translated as CASSFSWRRSSYNEQFF.

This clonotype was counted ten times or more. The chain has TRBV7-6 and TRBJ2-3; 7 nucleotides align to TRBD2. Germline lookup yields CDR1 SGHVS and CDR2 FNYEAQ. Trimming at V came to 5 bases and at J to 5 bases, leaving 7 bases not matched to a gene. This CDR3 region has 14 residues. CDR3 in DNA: TGTGCCAGCAGCCCAAAGGCTAGCGGAGATACGCAGTATTTT. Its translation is CASSPKASGDTQYF.

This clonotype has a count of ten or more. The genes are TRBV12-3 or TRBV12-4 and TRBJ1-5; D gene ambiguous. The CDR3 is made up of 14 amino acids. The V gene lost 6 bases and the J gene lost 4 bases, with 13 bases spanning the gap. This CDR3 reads CASSARRSNQPQHF. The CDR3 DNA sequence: TGTGCCAGCAGCGCGCGACGGTCGAATCAGCCCCAGCATTTT.

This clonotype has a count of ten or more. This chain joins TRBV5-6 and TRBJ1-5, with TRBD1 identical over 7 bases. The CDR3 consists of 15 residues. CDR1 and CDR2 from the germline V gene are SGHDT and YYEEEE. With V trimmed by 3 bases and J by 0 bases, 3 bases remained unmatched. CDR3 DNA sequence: TGTGCCAGCAGCTCAGGGGGTCATAGCAATCAGCCCCAGCATTTT. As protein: CASSSGGHSNQPQHF.

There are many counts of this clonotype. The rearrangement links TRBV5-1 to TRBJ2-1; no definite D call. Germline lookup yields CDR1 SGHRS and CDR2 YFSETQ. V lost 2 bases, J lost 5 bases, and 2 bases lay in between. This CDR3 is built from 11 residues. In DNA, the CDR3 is TGCGCCAGCAGCTTCAACAATGAGCAGTTCTTC. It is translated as CASSFNNEQFF.

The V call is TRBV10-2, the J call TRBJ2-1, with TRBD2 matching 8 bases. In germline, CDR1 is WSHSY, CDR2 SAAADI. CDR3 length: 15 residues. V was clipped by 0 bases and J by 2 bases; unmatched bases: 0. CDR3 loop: CASSESAGAYNEQFF. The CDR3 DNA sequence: TGCGCCAGCAGTGAGTCAGCGGGAGCCTACAATGAGCAGTTCTTC.

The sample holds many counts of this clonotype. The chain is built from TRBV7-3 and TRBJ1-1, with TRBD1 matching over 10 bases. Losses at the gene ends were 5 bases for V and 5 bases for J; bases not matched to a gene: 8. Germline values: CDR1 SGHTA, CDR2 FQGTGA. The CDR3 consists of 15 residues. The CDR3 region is CASSPRQGAGTEAFF. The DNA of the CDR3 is TGTGCCAGCAGCCCGAGACAGGGGGCGGGTACTGAAGCTTTCTTT.

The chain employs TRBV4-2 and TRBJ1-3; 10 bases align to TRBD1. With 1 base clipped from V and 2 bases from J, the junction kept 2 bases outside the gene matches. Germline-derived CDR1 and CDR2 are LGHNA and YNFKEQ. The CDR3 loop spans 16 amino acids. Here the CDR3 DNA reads TGTGCCAGCAGCCAAGCGGGACAGGGGACTGGAAACACCATATATTTT. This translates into CASSQAGQGTGNTIYF.

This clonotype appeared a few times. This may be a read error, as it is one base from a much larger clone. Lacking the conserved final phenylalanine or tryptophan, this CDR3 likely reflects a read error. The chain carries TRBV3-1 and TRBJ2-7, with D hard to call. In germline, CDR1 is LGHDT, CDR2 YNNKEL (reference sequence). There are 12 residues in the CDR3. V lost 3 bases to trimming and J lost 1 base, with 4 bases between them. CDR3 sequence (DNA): TGTGCCAGCAGCCAGACTTCCTACGAGCAGTACCTC. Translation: CASSQTSYEQYL.

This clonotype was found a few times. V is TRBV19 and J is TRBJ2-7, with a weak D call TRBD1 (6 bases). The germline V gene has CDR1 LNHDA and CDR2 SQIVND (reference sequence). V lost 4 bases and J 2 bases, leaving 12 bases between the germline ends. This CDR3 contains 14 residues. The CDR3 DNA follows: TGTGCCAGTAGTAGGGACATGAGGGCCTACGAGCAGTACTTC. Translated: CASSRDMRAYEQYF. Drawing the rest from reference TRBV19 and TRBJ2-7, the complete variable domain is DGGITQSPKYLFRKEGQNVTLSCEQNLNHDAMYWYRQDPGQGLRLIYYSQIVNDFQKGDIAEGYSVSREKKESFPLTVTSAQKNPTAFYLCASSRDMRAYEQYFGPGTRLTVT.

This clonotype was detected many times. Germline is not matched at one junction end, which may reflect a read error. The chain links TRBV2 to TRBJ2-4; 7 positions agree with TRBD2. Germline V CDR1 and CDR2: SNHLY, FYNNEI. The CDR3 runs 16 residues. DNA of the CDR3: TGTGCCAGCAGTGTCGTTGGCGGGAGAGCCGAAAACATTCAGTACTTC. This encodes CASSVVGGRAENIQYF.

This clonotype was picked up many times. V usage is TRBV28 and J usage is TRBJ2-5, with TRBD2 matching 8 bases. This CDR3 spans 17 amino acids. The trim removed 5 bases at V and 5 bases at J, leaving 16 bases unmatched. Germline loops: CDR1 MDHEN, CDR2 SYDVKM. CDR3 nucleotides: TGTGCCAGCAGTACGAAAGCGGGAGATCTTTCGAAGGAGACCCAGTACTTC. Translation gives CASSTKAGDLSKETQYF.

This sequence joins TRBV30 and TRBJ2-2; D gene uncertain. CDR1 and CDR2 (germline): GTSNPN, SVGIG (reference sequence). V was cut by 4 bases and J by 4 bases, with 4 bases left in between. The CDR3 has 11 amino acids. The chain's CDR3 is CAWKTTGELFF. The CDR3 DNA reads TGTGCCTGGAAAACCACCGGGGAGCTGTTTTTT.

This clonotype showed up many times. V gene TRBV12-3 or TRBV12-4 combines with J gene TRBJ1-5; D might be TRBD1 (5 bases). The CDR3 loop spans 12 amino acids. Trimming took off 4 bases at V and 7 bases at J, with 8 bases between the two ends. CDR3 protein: CASSSWGQPQHF. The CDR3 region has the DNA TGTGCCAGCAGTTCGTGGGGGCAGCCCCAGCATTTT.

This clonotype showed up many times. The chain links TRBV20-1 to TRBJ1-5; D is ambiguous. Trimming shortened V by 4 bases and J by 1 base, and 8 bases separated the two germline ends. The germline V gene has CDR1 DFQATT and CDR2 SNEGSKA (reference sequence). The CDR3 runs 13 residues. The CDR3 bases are TGCAGTGCTATTGACCTGAGCAATCAGCCCCAGCATTTT. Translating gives CSAIDLSNQPQHF.

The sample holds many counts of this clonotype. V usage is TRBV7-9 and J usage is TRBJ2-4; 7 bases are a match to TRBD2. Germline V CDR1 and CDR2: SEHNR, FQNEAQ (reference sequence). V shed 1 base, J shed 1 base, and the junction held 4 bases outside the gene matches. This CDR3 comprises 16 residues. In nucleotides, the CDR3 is TGTGCCAGCAGCTTAGGCTCGGGGGGTGCCAAAAACATTCAGTACTTC. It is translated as CASSLGSGGAKNIQYF.

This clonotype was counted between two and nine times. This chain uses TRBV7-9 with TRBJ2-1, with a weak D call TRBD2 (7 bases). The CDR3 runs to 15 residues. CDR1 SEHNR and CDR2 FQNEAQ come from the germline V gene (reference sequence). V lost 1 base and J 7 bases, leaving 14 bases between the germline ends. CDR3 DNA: TGTGCCAGCAGCTTAGGGGGGGGGGCTTTTAATGAGCAGTTCTTC. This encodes CASSLGGGAFNEQFF.

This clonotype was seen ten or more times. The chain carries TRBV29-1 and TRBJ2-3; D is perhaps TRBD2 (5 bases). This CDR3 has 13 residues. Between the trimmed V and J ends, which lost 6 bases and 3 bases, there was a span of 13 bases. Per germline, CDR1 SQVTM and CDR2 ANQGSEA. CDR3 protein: CSVDGESTDTQYF. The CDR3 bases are TGCAGCGTGGACGGGGAGAGTACAGATACGCAGTATTTT.

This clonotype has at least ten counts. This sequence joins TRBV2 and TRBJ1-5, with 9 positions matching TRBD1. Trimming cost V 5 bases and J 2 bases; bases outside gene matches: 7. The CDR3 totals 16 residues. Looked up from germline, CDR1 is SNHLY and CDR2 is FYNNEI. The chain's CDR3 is CASSRDRAGRNQPQHF. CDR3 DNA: TGTGCCAGCAGTCGGGACAGGGCGGGTCGCAATCAGCCCCAGCATTTT.

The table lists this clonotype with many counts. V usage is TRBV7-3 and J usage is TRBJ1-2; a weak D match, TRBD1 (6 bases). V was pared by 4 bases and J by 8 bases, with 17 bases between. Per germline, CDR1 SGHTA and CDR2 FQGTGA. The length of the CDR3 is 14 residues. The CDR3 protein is CASSSIQGFRGYTF. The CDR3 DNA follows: TGTGCCAGCAGCTCAATACAGGGATTTAGGGGCTACACCTTC.